This T cell receptor (beta chain) emerged from a study of blood T cells in healthy people across ages. Study-wide results and caveats: Whereas aged donors had fewer naive CD4+ cells, long-lived donors had more of them and higher diversity. Significant beta diversity loss was already apparent by age around 40, declining roughly linearly. Bulk PBMC profiling left naive and antigen-experienced comparisons inconclusive.

The V gene's germline CDR1 is MNHEY and CDR2 SMNVEV (reference sequence). The CDR3 spans 15 residues. The V segment lost 5 bases and the J segment 10 bases; nucleotides outside the gene matches: 14. A second about 6 to 11 cycle PCR used barcoded and J-beta primers. MiXCR, run by TCRdb on the 5' RACE reads, gives a single entry per CDR3 protein. This table has around 1.5 million distinct CDR3 sequences, 45% to 70% appearing once. This clonotype was detected only a few times. What it binds is unknown. Ranging in age from about 6 to 90, the donors were healthy Caucasian individuals from Russia. J is TRBJ2-1 and V is TRBV27, with 7 bases fitting TRBD1. The receptor's source is a man between 18 and 35 years old in good health. The source material was blood. Here the CDR3 reads CASSPELQGYTEQFF. DNA of the CDR3: TGTGCCAGCAGTCCCGAATTACAGGGGTACACGGAGCAGTTCTTC.